The present T cell receptor beta chain was sequenced within a study of human T cells and chemical hapten exposure (dated by TCRdb to about 2021). With respect to the entire study: For sensitization, 2% DPC in acetone was applied to a roughly 2 cm by roughly 2 cm area of upper inner arm skin. Patients additionally received weekly therapeutic DPC doses to the scalp throughout the approximately 25-week study period. Patch tests used Finn chambers with 0.01% DPC on the upper back, scored after 6 days by International Contact Dermatitis Research Group standards. The patient cohort, mostly female, included alopecia areata with under or over 50% scalp involvement, alopecia totalis and alopecia universalis. Libraries were pooled for sequencing, and variation in per-sample TCR yields was attributed mainly to small differences in library volumes within the pool. In alopecia patients, the study followed how the peripheral blood TCR repertoire changed in vivo over primary and secondary sensitization to diphenylcyclopropenone (DPC), a hapten. Blood samples were taken from patients before sensitization (week 0) and at 2, 6 and about 24 weeks after DPC sensitization. Around 30 alopecia patients provided blood for TCR sequencing at one to four time points (pre-sensitization, 2, 6 and 24 weeks). The research as a whole found: Repeated subsampling changed both the strength of the expansion versus patch-test correlation and the threshold at which the correlation became significant. No change with DPC sensitization was found in the number of TCRs above 1 in 1000 frequency, and no evidence of global repertoire structure alterations was found. All patients had alopecia, a presumed autoimmune disease, so their immune response might differ from that of healthy individuals. Patch test score was positively correlated with the number of PT1 expanded TCRs, with significance at thresholds 8, 16 and 32 but not at 4. Compared with pre-sensitization or healthy control sets, expanded TCRs formed significantly more large CDR3 similarity clusters, which is consistent with antigen-driven responses.

The library was prepared using RACE. The sample was run on a NextSeq 500. During library preparation, unique molecular identifiers were attached to individual cDNA molecules so that TCRs could be counted in a quantitative, reproducible way. For every blood RNA sample, sequencing covered both the TCR alpha and TCR beta chains. The authors' pipeline ran thus. Samples had a median of approximately 93,000 TCRs, with a range from 23,224 to 690,600. V, J and CDR3 annotation of the TCR reads was carried out using the Decombinator software suite. Every sample was subsampled to the same number of TCRs (28,000) for the PS versus PT1 abundance plots. TCRs were defined as expanded if absent before sensitization and observed at least eight times at the 2-week time point. TCRdb ran its own pipeline on the public reads, namely fastp trimming at Q25 and MiXCR clone calling, and kept in-frame beta chains. Rows merge per CDR3 protein into single entries with the most common DNA and genes. TCRdb's processing, not the authors', yielded these V and J calls. This sample has about 89,000 distinct CDR3 sequences in its table, and approximately 11% of those were observed once. Roughly 2.2% of the sample is taken by the ten largest.

The meaning of the sample's time point label: patch test 2, 6 weeks after DPC sensitization. Per the publication, the treatment or condition label means: therapeutic diphenylcyclopropenone sensitization with weekly scalp DPC. Blood at each patch-test visit was drawn before the patch test was applied. Eligible patients were aged 18 to 70, diagnosed with alopecia, deemed suitable for DPC therapy, and excluded if pregnant. Total RNA was extracted from unfractionated whole blood collected in Tempus Blood RNA tubes. The germline V gene encodes CDR1 SEHNR and CDR2 FQNEAQ (reference sequence). V has 1 base trimmed and J has 14 bases trimmed; junction bases matching no gene number 13. Taken from cysteine to phenylalanine, the CDR3 has 15 residues. The CDR3 DNA has 45 bases and is translated from base 1. The table lists this clonotype with many counts. Its antigen is unknown. Base qualities are not at hand, and no much larger clone is one base apart.

The sequence links TRBV7-9 to TRBJ2-1; 8 bases in between match TRBD2. The TCR originated in a man in his forties or fifties with alopecia areata. Some clones in this sample may be carry-over from other donors' samples. The specimen was whole blood, collected in connection with sensitization to the hapten diphenylcyclopropenone (DPC). The nucleotide sequence is TGTGCCAGCAGCTTAGTACTTGCAGCGGGAGAGGAGGAGTTCTTC. Its translation is CASSLVLAAGEEEFF.